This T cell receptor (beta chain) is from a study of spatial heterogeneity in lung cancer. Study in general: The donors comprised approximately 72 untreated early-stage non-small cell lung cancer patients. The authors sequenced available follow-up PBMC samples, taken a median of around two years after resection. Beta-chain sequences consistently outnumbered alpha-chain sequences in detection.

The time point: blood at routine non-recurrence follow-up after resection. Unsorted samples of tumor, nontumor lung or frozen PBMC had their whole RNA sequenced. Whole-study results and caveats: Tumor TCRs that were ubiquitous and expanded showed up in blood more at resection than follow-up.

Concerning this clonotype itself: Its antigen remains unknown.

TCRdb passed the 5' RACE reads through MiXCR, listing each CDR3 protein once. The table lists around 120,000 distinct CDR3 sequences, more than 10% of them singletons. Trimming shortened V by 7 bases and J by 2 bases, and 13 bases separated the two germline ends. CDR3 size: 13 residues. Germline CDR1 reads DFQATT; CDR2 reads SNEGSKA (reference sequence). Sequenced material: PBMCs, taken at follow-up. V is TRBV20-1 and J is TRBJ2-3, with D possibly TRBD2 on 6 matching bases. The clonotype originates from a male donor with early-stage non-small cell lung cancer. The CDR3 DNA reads TGCAGTGGGACGGGGGACTCCACAGATACGCAGTATTTT. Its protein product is CSGTGDSTDTQYF.